The 30 T cell receptor beta chains presented below share a single source sample, sequenced in a study of control samples from healthy donors and cancer patients. The method was immunoSEQ multiplex PCR; TCRdb's version includes in-frame clones alone and lacks a portion of them. The sample lists fewer than 120,000 clones; roughly 90% were seen once. Source material: PBMCs. The receptors here all came from an older woman with lung cancer.

The gene calls are TRBV28 and TRBJ2-7; D may be TRBD2 (5 bases). Germline CDR1 is MDHEN and CDR2 is SYDVKM. This CDR3 region has 12 residues. Deletions cut 7 bases from V and 3 bases from J, with 10 bases between. The CDR3 coding sequence is TGTGCCAGCAATCAGGCGGGCTACGAGCAGTACTTC. Translation gives CASNQAGYEQYF.

V and J are TRBV13 and TRBJ1-2; 8 nucleotides line up with TRBD1. Germline CDR1 is PRHDT and CDR2 is FYEKMQ (reference sequence). This CDR3 contains 13 residues. Germline trimming cut 6 bases from V and 4 bases from J; bases unmatched to any gene: 4. CDR3 nucleotides: TGTGCCAGCAGTCTTACAGGGGGCTATGGCTACACCTTC. It yields the protein CASSLTGGYGYTF.

A single count supports this clone. V gene TRBV3-1 (or the pseudogene TRBV3-2) combines with J gene TRBJ1-2; D gene uncertain. V lost 1 base and J lost 4, with 13 bases in between. CDR1 is LGHDT, CDR2 YNNKEL, per germline (reference sequence). The CDR3 runs 15 residues. CDR3: CASSQGGVRVYGYTF. In DNA, the CDR3 is TGTGCCAGCAGCCAAGGAGGTGTCAGAGTCTATGGCTACACCTTC.

The rearrangement links TRBV5-8 to TRBJ2-1, with D perhaps matching TRBD2 (6 bases). V lost 1 base to trimming and J lost 9 bases, with 14 bases between them. The CDR3 extends over 14 amino acids. Germline V gene sequence: CDR1 SGHTS, CDR2 YDEGEE. CDR3: CASSLNGRDSEQFF. The CDR3 nucleotides are TGTGCCAGCAGCTTGAACGGGAGAGACAGTGAGCAGTTCTTC.

The chain is built from TRBV3-1 (or the pseudogene TRBV3-2) and TRBJ2-1; D remains ambiguous. Germline values: CDR1 LGHDT, CDR2 YNNKEL (reference sequence). This CDR3 comprises 12 residues. The V gene lost 7 bases and the J gene lost 4 bases, with 8 bases spanning the gap. The CDR3 loop is CASKDVYNEQFF. In DNA form, the CDR3 reads TGTGCCAGCAAGGACGTGTACAATGAGCAGTTCTTC.

The rearrangement links TRBV6-1 to TRBJ1-4; tentatively, D is TRBD1 (6 bases). This CDR3 has 17 residues. Between the trimmed V and J ends, which lost 2 bases and 8 bases, there was a span of 21 bases. CDR1 is MNHNS and CDR2 is SASEGT in the germline V gene. The CDR3 DNA is TGTGCCAGCAGTGAACTGGGGAGGACAGTCCAGGGGGAAAAACTGTTTTTT. Translating it yields CASSELGRTVQGEKLFF.

This clone was picked up a small number of times. The chain couples TRBV9 to TRBJ2-7; TRBD2 matches 7 bases. Germline CDR1 and CDR2: SGDLS and YYNGEE. With V trimmed by 5 bases and J by 3 bases, 8 bases remained unmatched. This CDR3 has 14 amino acids. This CDR3 is CASSDSGAGYEQYF. The CDR3 DNA sequence: TGTGCCAGCAGTGACAGCGGGGCGGGCTACGAGCAGTACTTC.

The chain employs TRBV5-1 and TRBJ2-5, with a possible D match to TRBD1 (5 bases). V was cut by 0 bases and J by 5 bases, with 11 bases left in between. The CDR3 runs 14 residues. CDR1 is SGHRS, CDR2 YFSETQ, per germline. CDR3 sequence reads: CASSLGQPRETQYF. CDR3 coding DNA: TGCGCCAGCAGCTTGGGACAGCCTCGGGAGACCCAGTACTTC.

This chain uses TRBV19 with TRBJ1-4; 10 bases agree with TRBD1. The CDR3 totals 15 residues. Germline V gives CDR1 LNHDA, CDR2 SQIVND (reference sequence). V was clipped by 4 bases and J by 7 bases; unmatched bases: 6. CDR3 amino acids: CASSTGQGLAEKLFF. The CDR3 DNA reads as TGTGCCAGTAGTACGGGACAGGGGCTGGCTGAAAAACTGTTTTTT.

This chain's CDR3 is CASSQAGFGEQYF. The CDR3 nucleotides are TGTGCCAGCAGCCAAGCCGGGTTCGGCGAGCAGTACTTC. The V gene is TRBV3-1 (or the pseudogene TRBV3-2), the J gene TRBJ2-7; no definite D call. The CDR3 is 13 residues long. Germline V gene sequence: CDR1 LGHDT, CDR2 YNNKEL (reference sequence). V was clipped by 1 base and J by 6 bases, with 10 bases between them.

This clone was counted once. The chain is built from TRBV10-3 and TRBJ1-5; TRBD1 agrees at 8 bases. The junction had 6 bases not matched to a gene; V was cut back by 3 bases and J by 5 bases. Germline V CDR1 and CDR2: ENHRY, SYGVKD. The CDR3 consists of 15 residues. CDR3 DNA: TGTGCCATCAGTGACCACCAGGGGGCAGATCAGCCCCAGCATTTT. It yields the protein CAISDHQGADQPQHF.

This sequence joins TRBV4-2 and TRBJ1-3, with D possibly being TRBD1 (5 bases). Germline loops: CDR1 LGHNA, CDR2 YNFKEQ. The V end lost 4 bases, the J end lost 2 bases, and 9 bases lay between the germline ends. The CDR3 length is 14 residues. The CDR3 loop is CASSPDTPGNTIYF. CDR3 in DNA: TGTGCCAGCAGCCCGGACACTCCTGGAAACACCATATATTTT.

The chain joins TRBV30 to TRBJ2-1, with D possibly called TRBD1 or TRBD2 (5 bases each). CDR1 and CDR2 (germline): GTSNPN, SVGIG (reference sequence). There are 15 residues in the CDR3. V lost 6 bases, J lost 0 bases, and 15 bases lay in between. This CDR3 reads CACRPGASSYNEQFF. CDR3 bases: TGTGCCTGTAGACCCGGGGCGAGCTCCTACAATGAGCAGTTCTTC.

The chain links TRBV7-9 to TRBJ1-5, with D unresolved. The germline gives CDR1 SEHNR, CDR2 FQNEAQ (reference sequence). V lost 3 bases and J lost 6, with 9 bases in between. The CDR3 totals 13 residues. The CDR3 region is CASSLGMGQPQHF. CDR3 sequence (DNA): TGTGCCAGCAGCTTGGGTATGGGTCAGCCCCAGCATTTT.

The chain uses TRBV7-9 and TRBJ2-1, with TRBD2 matching 8 bases. Germline V CDR1 and CDR2: SEHNR, FQNEAQ (reference sequence). Trimming removed 5 bases from V and 3 bases from J; junction bases left unmatched: 12. The CDR3 sequence is 17 residues long. The chain's CDR3 is CASSRVLREDHYNEQFF. The CDR3 DNA follows: TGTGCCAGCAGCCGAGTACTGCGGGAGGACCACTACAATGAGCAGTTCTTC.

CDR3 in amino acids: CASSQDPRQINQPQHF. The CDR3 DNA follows: TGCGCCAGCAGCCAAGATCCAAGACAGATTAATCAGCCCCAGCATTTT. The chain employs TRBV4-1 and TRBJ1-5; D is perhaps TRBD1 (5 bases). CDR3 length: 16 residues. The germline V gene has CDR1 MGHRA and CDR2 YSYEKL. V lost 0 bases to trimming and J lost 4 bases, with 13 bases between them.

The chain's CDR3 is CASSFRSGGTDTQYF. The CDR3, as DNA: TGTGCCAGCAGCTTCCGTAGCGGGGGCACAGATACGCAGTATTTT. This sequence joins TRBV5-5 and TRBJ2-3, with 8 bases that match TRBD2. With V trimmed by 2 bases and J by 1 base, 3 bases remained unmatched. Germline loops: CDR1 SGHKS, CDR2 YYEKEE (reference sequence). The CDR3 has 15 amino acids. The whole variable domain, filled in from reference TRBV5-5 and TRBJ2-3, reads DAGVTQSPTHLIKTRGQQVTLRCSPISGHKSVSWYQQVLGQGPQFIFQYYEKEERGRGNFPDRFSARQFPNYSSELNVNALLLGDSALYLCASSFRSGGTDTQYFGPGTRLTVL.

This sequence joins TRBV7-3 and TRBJ1-1; no firm D call. CDR3 size: 14 residues. Per germline, CDR1 SGHTA and CDR2 FQGTGA. V was shortened by 2 bases and J by 0 bases, with 7 bases between the two germline ends. The CDR3 DNA reads TGTGCCAGCAGCTTATTACCGGTGAACACTGAAGCTTTCTTT. Protein product: CASSLLPVNTEAFF.

This clone was picked up a small number of times. The J gene is TRBJ2-7, the V gene TRBV7-2; perhaps D is TRBD1 or TRBD2 (5 bases each). Trimming cost V 5 bases and J 1 base, with 12 bases left between them. Germline CDR1 and CDR2: SGHTA and FQGNSA. This CDR3 has 14 residues. CDR3 in amino acids: CASSPRDQSYEQYF. The DNA of the CDR3 is TGTGCCAGCAGCCCCCGGGACCAATCCTACGAGCAGTACTTC.

The chain joins TRBV13 to TRBJ2-7; possible D gene TRBD2, 5 bases. The germline gives CDR1 PRHDT, CDR2 FYEKMQ (reference sequence). This CDR3 is built from 14 residues. The V end was cut by 2 bases, the J end by 9 bases, with 17 bases between. CDR3 nucleotides: TGTGCCAGCAGCTTAAGGCGCCCTAGCTTAGGGCAGTACTTC. Protein product: CASSLRRPSLGQYF.

V usage is TRBV7-9 and J usage is TRBJ2-2; 8 bases align to TRBD2. This CDR3 is built from 18 residues. Trimming cost V 0 bases and J 7 bases; bases outside gene matches: 13. Germline V CDR1 and CDR2: SEHNR, FQNEAQ (reference sequence). In nucleotides, the CDR3 is TGTGCCAGCAGCTTAGCCAATTGGCGGGGGGCCCGGAGCGGGGAGCTGTTTTTT. It specifies CASSLANWRGARSGELFF.

V and J are TRBV7-9 and TRBJ1-3, with D unresolved. Germline V gene lookup returns CDR1 SEHNR and CDR2 FQNEAQ (reference sequence). The V and J ends lost 0 bases and 4 bases respectively, with 1 base between them. CDR3 length equals 12 residues. The CDR3 sequence is CASSLAGNTIYF. CDR3 nucleotide sequence: TGTGCCAGCAGCTTAGCAGGAAACACCATATATTTT.

The chain couples TRBV19 to TRBJ2-1, with a possible D match to TRBD2 (6 bases). This CDR3 has 13 amino acids. Trimming removed 6 bases from V and 4 bases from J, with 10 bases in between. Germline V CDR1 and CDR2: LNHDA, SQIVND (reference sequence). The CDR3 DNA reads as TGTGCCAGTAGCAGGGACTCGTACAATGAGCAGTTCTTC. Encoded protein: CASSRDSYNEQFF.

The chain is built from TRBV27 and TRBJ1-2; no clear D gene. The CDR3 runs 14 residues. Trimming took off 0 bases at V and 4 bases at J, with 9 bases between the two ends. CDR1 MNHEY and CDR2 SMNVEV come from the germline V gene (reference sequence). CDR3 nucleotides: TGTGCCAGCAGTTTATCCAGTATGGGCTATGGCTACACCTTC. Translating it yields CASSLSSMGYGYTF.

The chain combines TRBV24-1 with TRBJ2-2; the match to TRBD1 covers 8 bases. The germline CDR1 and CDR2 sequences are KGHDR and SFDVKD. V was clipped by 4 bases and J by 7 bases; unmatched bases: 7. The CDR3 extends over 15 amino acids. CDR3 DNA: TGTGCCACCAGTGACAACAGGGGGAAGATCGGGGAGCTGTTTTTT. It yields the protein CATSDNRGKIGELFF.

J is TRBJ2-2 and V is TRBV2, with D hard to call. V lost 6 bases and J 6 bases, leaving 14 bases between the germline ends. Germline lookup yields CDR1 SNHLY and CDR2 FYNNEI. The CDR3 runs to 14 residues. The CDR3, as DNA: TGTGCCAGCAGCCCCCTCGTAGGTGCCGGGGAGCTGTTTTTT. It codes for CASSPLVGAGELFF.

The chain has TRBV7-9 and TRBJ2-1, with TRBD2 identical over 7 bases. The ends lost 2 bases at V and 0 bases at J; junction bases unmatched: 4. This CDR3 has 16 amino acids. From germline, CDR1 is SEHNR and CDR2 FQNEAQ (reference sequence). The CDR3 spells CASSLNRGSSYNEQFF. CDR3 coding DNA: TGTGCCAGCAGCTTAAATCGCGGGAGCTCCTACAATGAGCAGTTCTTC.

The chain combines TRBV5-6 with TRBJ2-6, with 11 nucleotides matching TRBD2. The CDR3 loop spans 18 amino acids. Germline-derived CDR1 and CDR2 are SGHDT and YYEEEE. V trimming: 0 bases; J trimming: 2 bases; junction bases outside the gene matches: 4. The CDR3 sequence is CASSLEQLAGAGANVLTF. DNA for the CDR3: TGTGCCAGCAGCTTGGAACAACTAGCGGGAGCTGGGGCCAACGTCCTGACTTTC. Supplemented by reference TRBV5-6 and TRBJ2-6, the full variable domain reads DAGVTQSPTHLIKTRGQQVTLRCSPKSGHDTVSWYQQALGQGPQFIFQYYEEEERQRGNFPDRFSGHQFPNYSSELNVNALLLGDSALYLCASSLEQLAGAGANVLTFGAGSRLTVL.

This clone was seen a few times. The chain is built from TRBV19 and TRBJ1-1; the D gene is possibly TRBD1 (5 bases). Deletions cut 7 bases from V and 5 bases from J, with 17 bases between. The CDR3 totals 14 residues. CDR1 and CDR2 (germline): LNHDA, SQIVND (reference sequence). The CDR3 nucleotides read TGTGCCAGTACCATGTGGGGCGTGGGGACTGAAGCTTTCTTT. Its translation is CASTMWGVGTEAFF.

The chain couples TRBV19 to TRBJ1-5; D might be TRBD1 (5 bases). There are 16 residues in the CDR3. Trimming took 1 base from V and 4 from J, leaving 14 bases between them. Germline CDR1 and CDR2: LNHDA and SQIVND (reference sequence). Written as DNA, the CDR3 is TGTGCCAGTAGTATAGTCGTAGTGGACACGAATCAGCCCCAGCATTTT. The encoded protein is CASSIVVVDTNQPQHF.